The text below deals with one T cell receptor (beta chain). This record comes from a study of blood T cell repertoires in COVID-19. For the study at large: Researchers got acute and convalescent COVID-19 samples from the United States, Italy and Spain. Sources were T cells, B-cell-depleted T cells, or PBMCs; the material itself was cDNA or gDNA.

The CDR3 extends over 15 amino acids. Germline V gene lookup returns CDR1 SGHRS and CDR2 YFSETQ. Between the trimmed V and J ends, which lost 2 bases and 7 bases, there was a span of 15 bases. Authors' methods: Quantification of nucleated cells was approximated via reference gene primer amplification. Libraries were prepared by immunoSEQ multiplex PCR; TCRdb keeps only in-frame clonotypes and omits some of them. V, J and clone size derive from that table, while D and trimming were established from the DNA sequence. The sample lists about half a million clones, approximately 83% occurring once. The sequenced sample was peripheral blood. The chain is built from TRBV5-1 and TRBJ1-4; maybe TRBD1 (6 bases). This TCR was sampled from a human donor in a cohort sampled during active COVID-19. CDR3 region: CASSFRQAGTEKLFF. The CDR3 DNA is TGCGCCAGCAGCTTTCGACAGGCAGGAACTGAAAAACTGTTTTTT.